This section outlines one T cell receptor (beta chain) sequence together with its context. Its antigen has not been determined. Per-base quality was not reported, and no clone a single base away is much larger than it. Donors formed part of the validation cohort, which comprised 95 to 150 subjects and was distinct from the first cohort of under 750 subjects. These data come from a study of cytomegalovirus exposure and HLA in healthy donors (dated 2017 in TCRdb). As for the study more broadly: The roughly 700 repertoires of the first cohort and the 95 to 150 validation repertoires were produced on the same platform, according to a later analysis. The aim of the study was to test whether cataloging public T cell receptors could identify signatures of past pathogen exposure. Along with the approximately 700-subject first cohort, a separate validation cohort of over a hundred different subjects was used. To predict cytomegalovirus infection status, the study brought together high-throughput TCR immunosequencing, statistical association of individual TCRs with disease status, and machine learning.

Libraries were built with the immunoSEQ multiplex PCR assay. In the source study's methods: A statistical classification framework was developed to diagnose cytomegalovirus status using the catalog of TCR beta chain sequences. Not all clones reach the TCRdb copy of this immuneACCESS table, which keeps in-frame sequences only. Checked studies attribute under half of the gap to unresolved V genes and leave the rest unexplained. That table gives V, J and clone size, and the DNA gave D and trimming. This sample gives fewer than 130,000 clones in total; roughly 87% of them show up just once. 1.9% of the sample is in the top ten clones. What the study reported, not specific to this receptor: Most TCR sequences were observed very rarely across donors, whereas some public TCRs were present in many individuals. The validation cohort had no HLA typing available for a later analysis, so co-occurrence within that cohort was assessed over all 120 or so repertoires. In both the original and validation cohorts, the classifier was reported to diagnose cytomegalovirus status with high specificity and sensitivity. It was suggested by the authors that the approach could potentially be generalized to other disease states and immunological phenotypes. Subsequent analysis determined that TCRs grouped into clusters in the first cohort also showed a tendency toward co-occurrence across the roughly 130 validation repertoires, and approximately 94% of cluster scores exceeded 0. The study listed 150 to 200 TCR beta chains as associated with cytomegalovirus. In vitro tests confirmed that a few of the cytomegalovirus-associated TCR beta chains recognize cytomegalovirus antigens.

From cysteine to phenylalanine, the CDR3 is 16 amino acids long. The retained sequence is limited to the CDR3, 48 bases, with the frame set at the first base. V trim: 4 bases; J trim: 5 bases; unmatched bases: 8. CDR1 and CDR2 (MDHEN, SYDVKM) derive from the germline V gene. The TCR sequence derives from a woman younger than 35 in good health and CMV-seronegative. Material: PBMCs. This receptor chain uses TRBV28 and TRBJ1-5; 10 bases in between match TRBD1. The nucleotides read TGTGCCAGCAGTTCGGTCGGGGACAGGGGAGATCAGCCCCAGCATTTT. Translated, this gives CASSSVGDRGDQPQHF.